The present T cell receptor beta chain was sequenced within a study of blood T cell repertoires in COVID-19. Overall study: COVID-19 samples from acute and convalescent phases originated in the United States, Italy and Spain. PBMCs, B-cell-depleted T cells, or T cells were the source of the cDNA or gDNA that made up the material.

The length of the CDR3 is 13 residues. V dropped 3 bases and J dropped 5 bases, with 10 bases sitting between them. Germline loops: CDR1 MNHNS, CDR2 SASEGT. The authors' processing: Reference gene primer amplification in the assay estimated nucleated cell counts. This table comes from immunoSEQ multiplex PCR, and its TCRdb copy is limited to in-frame clones, with some not included. V and J calls and clone size come straight from that table; D and trimming were deduced from the DNA. The sample comprises approximately 190,000 clones, 84% of which are singletons, and about an eighth rests with the top ten. This clone was seen only a few times.

The sample taken for sequencing was peripheral blood. The genes are TRBV6-1 and TRBJ1-2; a weak D match, TRBD1 (6 bases). The sequence was obtained from a man aged 30 to 45 with active or convalescent COVID-19. The CDR3 protein is CASSDRQGYGYTF. The DNA for the CDR3 is TGTGCCAGCAGTGATAGGCAGGGGTATGGCTACACCTTC.